This paragraph covers one TCR beta chain sequence. What antigen it recognizes has not been identified. A read error may explain this, as a much larger clone is one base away. Amplification of TCR beta CDR3 regions was carried out from RNA transcripts. The first round of RT-PCR for the TCR CDR3 was performed with the HTBI primer set and the Qiagen OneStep RT-PCR kit. A second multiplex PCR round built the libraries, followed by size selection and purification. The libraries were sequenced on an Illumina HiSeq2000 using paired-end 100 bp reads. In the source study's methods: SOAPnuke was used to process the raw data, removing reads that contained adapters or uncalled bases, had a mean Phred below 15, or lacked an exact match to the constant primer or identifier. High-quality paired reads were merged with COPE v1.2.5, and unique nucleotide sequences were defined as clonotypes. MiTCR v1.1 was used to align the clonotypes against IMGT TRBV, TRBD and TRBJ reference segments. Analysis was restricted to V-J combinations with a frequency above 0.0001, which covered 98% to 99.2% of repertoires. The TCS score was defined as F50 (clonal expansion) divided by E x V (chaos), with BLOSUM62-based TCRdist calculated between CDR3 peptides within each V-J. Welch's t-statistics and random forest reduced around 510 V-J features to about 13, which were used in a naive Bayes classifier (R e1071). TCRdb reprocessing: public reads trimmed at Q25 with fastp, clones called with MiXCR, in-frame beta chains kept. Merged by CDR3 protein, the rows form single entries marked with the most common genes and DNA. The authors' filters were not applied to this entry. This sample is represented by about 510,000 distinct CDR3 sequences; approximately 15% of them were singletons. More than 11% of the sample belongs to the ten largest clones.

The data belong to a study of T cells in Graves' hyperthyroidism and ophthalmopathy (dated 2019 in TCRdb). Background on the whole study: Peripheral blood samples were taken at initial diagnosis, before any treatment was given. The 90 or so discovery patients were randomly split 7:3 into training and test sets. Prospective prediction of ophthalmopathy was tested in an independent validation cohort consisting of some 20 hyperthyroidism patients and over 15 patients who later progressed to ophthalmopathy. After sampling, hyperthyroidism patients received methimazole starting at 30 mg daily, and ophthalmopathy patients received high-dose intravenous methylprednisolone. To identify TCR V-J signatures that set the groups apart, the researchers used a discovery cohort of 100 patients, made up of roughly 40 with Graves' ophthalmopathy and approximately 57 with stable Graves' hyperthyroidism. In addition, the study compared T-cell repertoires in thyroid tissue and in blood from five to seven Graves' hyperthyroidism patients. TCR Vbeta CDR3 sequencing of 135 peripheral blood samples (approximately 44 ophthalmopathy, over 70 hyperthyroidism and some 17 progressor patients) is reported in the paper. The paper as a whole reports these results and caveats: Most expanded thyroid clonotypes (frequency above 0.001) were also found in blood, which suggests that blood repertoires may mirror thyroid immune responses. Ophthalmopathy was separated from stable hyperthyroidism by a 13 V-J signature model, with roughly 88% sensitivity and roughly 81% specificity obtained in cross-validation and 80%/75% obtained in testing. Sample size was not statistically predetermined, and investigators were not blinded to group allocation. In validation, progression to ophthalmopathy was predicted by the model with roughly 69% sensitivity and about 72% specificity, a median of approximately 6.5 months before onset.

Graves' hyperthyroidism was defined as stable when no progression to ophthalmopathy occurred over 18 months of follow-up. The hyperthyroidism patients were between 18 and 65 years old and newly diagnosed, with a disease duration of less than 2 months. Any patient with an uncontrolled infection, another autoimmune disease, pregnancy or lactation was excluded. Diagnoses were established on the basis of clinical symptoms, serum thyroxine and TRAb, thyroid ultrasound, and orbital computed tomography. PBMCs were separated from 10 ml of fresh peripheral blood using Ficoll-Paque density gradient centrifugation. Total RNA was extracted using Trizol reagent, and RNA quality was assessed on an Agilent 2100 Bioanalyzer. Inclusive of the bounding cysteine and phenylalanine, the CDR3 is 14 residues long. The sequence is cut down to CDR3 DNA, 42 bases in frame from base 1. Deletion took 7 bases off V and 2 bases off J, with a span of 15 bases between the germline ends. CDR1 is given as SGHAT and CDR2 as FQNNGV, both from the germline V gene.

The specimen sequenced was blood. The sequence links TRBV11-2 to TRBJ2-7; the D gene cannot be resolved reliably. The sequence was collected from a woman between 40 and 55 years old with Graves' hyperthyroidism. The nucleotide sequence reads TGTGCCAGCAACTTCCCTGATAGGCCCTACGAGCAGTACTTC. This encodes CASNFPDRPYEQYF.